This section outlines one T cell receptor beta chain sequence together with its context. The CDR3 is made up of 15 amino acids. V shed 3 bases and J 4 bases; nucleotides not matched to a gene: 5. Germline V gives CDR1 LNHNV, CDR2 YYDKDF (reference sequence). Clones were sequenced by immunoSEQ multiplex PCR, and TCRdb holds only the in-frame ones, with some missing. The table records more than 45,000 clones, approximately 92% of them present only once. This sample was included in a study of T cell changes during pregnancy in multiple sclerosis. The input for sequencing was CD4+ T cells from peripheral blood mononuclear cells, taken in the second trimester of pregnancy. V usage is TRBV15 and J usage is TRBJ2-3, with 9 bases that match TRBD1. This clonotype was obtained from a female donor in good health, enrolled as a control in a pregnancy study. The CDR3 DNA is TGTGCCACCAGCAGGGGACAGGGCGGGGCAGATACGCAGTATTTT. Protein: CATSRGQGGADTQYF.